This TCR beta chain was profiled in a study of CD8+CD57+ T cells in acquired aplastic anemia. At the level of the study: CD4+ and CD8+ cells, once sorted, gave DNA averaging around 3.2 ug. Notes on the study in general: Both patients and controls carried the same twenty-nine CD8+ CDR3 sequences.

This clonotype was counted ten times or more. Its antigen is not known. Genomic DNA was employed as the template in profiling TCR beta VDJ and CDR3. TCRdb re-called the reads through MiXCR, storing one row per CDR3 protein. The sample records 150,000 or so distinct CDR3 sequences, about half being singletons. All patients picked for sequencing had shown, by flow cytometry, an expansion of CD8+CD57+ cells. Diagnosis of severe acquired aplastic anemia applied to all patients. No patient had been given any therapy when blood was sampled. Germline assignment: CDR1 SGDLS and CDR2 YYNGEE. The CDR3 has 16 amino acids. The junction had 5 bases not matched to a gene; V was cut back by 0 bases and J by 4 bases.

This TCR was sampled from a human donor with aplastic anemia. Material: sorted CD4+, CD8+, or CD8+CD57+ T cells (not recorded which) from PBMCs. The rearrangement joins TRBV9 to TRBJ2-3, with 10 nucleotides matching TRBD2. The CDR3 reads CASSVVDSGRPDTQYF. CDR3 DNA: TGTGCCAGCAGCGTAGTCGATAGCGGGAGGCCAGATACGCAGTATTTT.